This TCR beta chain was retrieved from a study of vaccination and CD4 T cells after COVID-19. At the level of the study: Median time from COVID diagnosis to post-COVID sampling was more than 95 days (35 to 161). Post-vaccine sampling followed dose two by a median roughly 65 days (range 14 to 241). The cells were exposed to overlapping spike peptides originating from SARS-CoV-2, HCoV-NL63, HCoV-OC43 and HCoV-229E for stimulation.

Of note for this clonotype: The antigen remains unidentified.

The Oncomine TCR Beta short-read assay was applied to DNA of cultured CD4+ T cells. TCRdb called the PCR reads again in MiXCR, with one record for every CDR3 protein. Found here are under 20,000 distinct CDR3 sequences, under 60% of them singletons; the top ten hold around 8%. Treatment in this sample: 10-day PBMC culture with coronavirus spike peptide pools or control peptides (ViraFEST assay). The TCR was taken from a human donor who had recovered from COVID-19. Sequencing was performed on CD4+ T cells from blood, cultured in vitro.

The CDR3 loop is CSVPRLAGSYEQYF. The CDR3 DNA sequence: TGCAGTGTCCCCCGGCTAGCGGGGAGCTACGAGCAGTACTTC. The chain recombines TRBV20-1 with TRBJ2-7; 9 bases are a match to TRBD2. Germline CDR1 DFQATT, CDR2 SNEGSKA (reference sequence). Trimming at V came to 7 bases and at J to 3 bases, leaving 10 bases not matched to a gene. The CDR3 length is 14 residues.